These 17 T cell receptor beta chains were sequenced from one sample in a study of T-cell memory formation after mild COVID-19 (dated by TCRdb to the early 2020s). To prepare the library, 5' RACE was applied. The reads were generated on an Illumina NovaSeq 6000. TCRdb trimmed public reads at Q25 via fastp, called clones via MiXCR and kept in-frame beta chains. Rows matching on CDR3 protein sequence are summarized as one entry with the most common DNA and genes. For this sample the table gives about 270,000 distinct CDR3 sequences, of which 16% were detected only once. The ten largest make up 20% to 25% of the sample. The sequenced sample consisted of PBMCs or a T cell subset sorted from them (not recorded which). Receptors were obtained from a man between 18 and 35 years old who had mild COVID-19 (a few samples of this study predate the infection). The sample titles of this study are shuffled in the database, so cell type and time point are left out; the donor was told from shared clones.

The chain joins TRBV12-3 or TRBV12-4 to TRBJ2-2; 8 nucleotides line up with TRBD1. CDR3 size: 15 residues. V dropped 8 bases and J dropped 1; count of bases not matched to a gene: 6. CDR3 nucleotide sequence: TGTGCCAGCGTTACCGGGACAGGGAACACCGGGGAGCTGTTTTTT. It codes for CASVTGTGNTGELFF.

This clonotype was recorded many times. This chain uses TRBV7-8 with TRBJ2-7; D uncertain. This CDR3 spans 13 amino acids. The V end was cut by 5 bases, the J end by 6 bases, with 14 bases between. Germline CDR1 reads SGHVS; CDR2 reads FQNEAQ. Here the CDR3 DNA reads TGTGCCAGCAGCCTAGAGAGAGGCGTCGAGCAGTACGTC. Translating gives CASSLERGVEQYV.

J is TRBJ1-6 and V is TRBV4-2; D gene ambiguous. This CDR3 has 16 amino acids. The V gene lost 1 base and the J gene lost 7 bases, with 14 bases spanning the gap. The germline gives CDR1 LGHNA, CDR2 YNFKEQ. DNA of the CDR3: TGTGCCAGCAGCCAAGTGCTAGTCGAGGCAAATTCACCCCTCCACTTT. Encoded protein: CASSQVLVEANSPLHF.

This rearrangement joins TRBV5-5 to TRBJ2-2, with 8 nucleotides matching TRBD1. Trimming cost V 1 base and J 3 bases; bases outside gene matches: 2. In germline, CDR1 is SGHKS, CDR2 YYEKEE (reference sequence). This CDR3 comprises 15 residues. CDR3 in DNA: TGTGCCAGCAGCTTGCGGACAGGGCACACCGGGGAGCTGTTTTTT. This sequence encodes CASSLRTGHTGELFF.

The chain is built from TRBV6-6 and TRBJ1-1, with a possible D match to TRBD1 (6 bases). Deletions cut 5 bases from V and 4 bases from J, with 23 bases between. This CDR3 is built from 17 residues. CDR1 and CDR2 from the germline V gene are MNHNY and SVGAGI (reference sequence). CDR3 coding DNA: TGTGCCAGCAGTCCTCCGGGACATGGGGCGGGGGGCACTGAAGCTTTCTTT. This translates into CASSPPGHGAGGTEAFF.

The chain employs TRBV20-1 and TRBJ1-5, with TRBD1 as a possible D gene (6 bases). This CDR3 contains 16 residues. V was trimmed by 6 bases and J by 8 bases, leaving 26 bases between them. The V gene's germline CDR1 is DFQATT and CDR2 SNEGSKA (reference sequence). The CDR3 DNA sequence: TGCAGTGCCAAGAGGGACACGGAGTATAGTTTGGAGCCCCAGCATTTT. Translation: CSAKRDTEYSLEPQHF.

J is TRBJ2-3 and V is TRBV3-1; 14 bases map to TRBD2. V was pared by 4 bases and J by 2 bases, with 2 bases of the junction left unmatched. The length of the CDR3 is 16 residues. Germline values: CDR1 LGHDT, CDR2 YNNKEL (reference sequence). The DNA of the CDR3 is TGTGCCAGCAGCCCGGGACTAGCGGGGGTCACAGATACGCAGTATTTT. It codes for CASSPGLAGVTDTQYF.

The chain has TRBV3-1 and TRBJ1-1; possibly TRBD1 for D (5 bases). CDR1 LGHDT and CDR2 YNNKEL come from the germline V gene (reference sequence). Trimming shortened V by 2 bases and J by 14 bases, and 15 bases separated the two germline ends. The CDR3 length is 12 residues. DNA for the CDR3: TGTGCCAGCAGCCAACGGGACTCCCCCCGATTCTTT. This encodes CASSQRDSPRFF.

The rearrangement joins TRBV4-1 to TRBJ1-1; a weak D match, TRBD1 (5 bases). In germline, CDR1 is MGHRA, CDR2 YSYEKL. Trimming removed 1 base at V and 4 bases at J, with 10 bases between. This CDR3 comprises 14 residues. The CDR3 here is CASSQGGDFTEAFF. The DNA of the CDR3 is TGCGCCAGCAGCCAAGGAGGGGATTTCACTGAAGCTTTCTTT.

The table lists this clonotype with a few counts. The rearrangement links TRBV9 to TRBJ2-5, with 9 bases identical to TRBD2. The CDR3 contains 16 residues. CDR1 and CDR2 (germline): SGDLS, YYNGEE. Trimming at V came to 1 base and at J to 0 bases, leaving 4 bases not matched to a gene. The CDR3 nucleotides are TGTGCCAGCAGCGTACAGGCTAGCGGGGACCAAGAGACCCAGTACTTC. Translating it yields CASSVQASGDQETQYF. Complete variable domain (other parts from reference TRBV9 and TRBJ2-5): DSGVTQTPKHLITATGQRVTLRCSPRSGDLSVYWYQQSLDQGLQFLIQYYNGEERAKGNILERFSAQQFPDLHSELNLSSLELGDSALYFCASSVQASGDQETQYFGPGTRLLVL.

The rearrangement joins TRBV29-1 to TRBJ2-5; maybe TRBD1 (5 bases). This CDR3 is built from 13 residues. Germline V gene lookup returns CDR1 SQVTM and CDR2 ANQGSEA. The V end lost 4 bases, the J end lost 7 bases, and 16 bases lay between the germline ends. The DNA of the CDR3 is TGCAGCGTTGGCAGGGATAACAGGCTGACCCAGTACTTC. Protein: CSVGRDNRLTQYF.

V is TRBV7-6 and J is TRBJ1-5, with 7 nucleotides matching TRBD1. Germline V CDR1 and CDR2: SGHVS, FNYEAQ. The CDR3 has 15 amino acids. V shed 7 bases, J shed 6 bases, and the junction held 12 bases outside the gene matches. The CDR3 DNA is TGTGCCAGCATCCCTACAGACAGGGTTGGTCAGCCCCAGCATTTT. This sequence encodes CASIPTDRVGQPQHF. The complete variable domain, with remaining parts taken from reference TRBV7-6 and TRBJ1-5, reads GAGVSQSPRYKVTKRGQDVALRCDPISGHVSLYWYRQALGQGPEFLTYFNYEAQQDKSGLPNDRFSAERPEGSISTLTIQRTEQRDSAMYRCASIPTDRVGQPQHFGDGTRLSIL.

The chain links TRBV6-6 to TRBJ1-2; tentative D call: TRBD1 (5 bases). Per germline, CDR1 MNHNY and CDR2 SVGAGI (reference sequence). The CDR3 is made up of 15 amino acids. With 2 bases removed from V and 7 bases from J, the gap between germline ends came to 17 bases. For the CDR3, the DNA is TGTGCCAGCAGTTACAAGGGACGGACCACGGGTGGCTACACCTTC. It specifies CASSYKGRTTGGYTF.

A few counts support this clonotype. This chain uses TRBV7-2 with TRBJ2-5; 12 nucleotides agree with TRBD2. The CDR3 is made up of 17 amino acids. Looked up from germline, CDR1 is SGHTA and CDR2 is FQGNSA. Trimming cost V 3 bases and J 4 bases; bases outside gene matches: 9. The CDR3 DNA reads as TGTGCCAGCAGCTTCAGAGGACTAGCGGGGAGCCTAGAGACCCAGTACTTC. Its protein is CASSFRGLAGSLETQYF.

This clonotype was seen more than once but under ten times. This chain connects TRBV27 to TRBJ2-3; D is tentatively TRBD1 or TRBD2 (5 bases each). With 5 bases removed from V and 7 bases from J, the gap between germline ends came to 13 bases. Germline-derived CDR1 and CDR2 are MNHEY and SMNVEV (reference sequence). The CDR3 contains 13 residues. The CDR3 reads CASSITGTNTQYF. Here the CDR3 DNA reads TGTGCCAGCAGTATAACCGGGACCAATACGCAGTATTTT.

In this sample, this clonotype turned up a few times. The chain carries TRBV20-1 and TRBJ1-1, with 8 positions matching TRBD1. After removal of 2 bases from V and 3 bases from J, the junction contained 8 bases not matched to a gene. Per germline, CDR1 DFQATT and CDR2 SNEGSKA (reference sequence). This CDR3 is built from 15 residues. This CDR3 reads CSARRQGRVYTEAFF. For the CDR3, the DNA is TGCAGTGCTAGAAGACAGGGGCGGGTGTACACTGAAGCTTTCTTT.

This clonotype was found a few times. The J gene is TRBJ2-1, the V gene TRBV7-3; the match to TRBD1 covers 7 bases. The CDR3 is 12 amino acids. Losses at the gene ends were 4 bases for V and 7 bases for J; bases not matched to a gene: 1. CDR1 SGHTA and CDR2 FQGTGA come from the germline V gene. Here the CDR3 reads CASSWDRNEQFF. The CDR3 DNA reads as TGTGCCAGCAGCTGGGACAGAAATGAGCAGTTCTTC.